This TCR beta chain was profiled in a study of T cell changes during pregnancy in multiple sclerosis. Measured with immunoSEQ multiplex PCR; TCRdb has only the in-frame clones, and not every one. Among around 72,000 clones listed, 85% to 95% were seen once. This receptor was taken from a female donor with multiple sclerosis, enrolled in a pregnancy study. Sequenced here: CD4+ T cells from peripheral blood mononuclear cells, sampled before pregnancy.

CDR3 sequence reads: CASRRGNTEAFF. DNA for the CDR3: TGTGCCAGTCGCAGGGGGAACACTGAAGCTTTCTTT. This rearrangement joins TRBV19 to TRBJ1-1, with a weak D call TRBD1 (6 bases). This CDR3 is 12 amino acids long. Trimming took 8 bases from V and 1 from J, leaving 8 bases between them. Germline V CDR1 and CDR2: LNHDA, SQIVND (reference sequence).